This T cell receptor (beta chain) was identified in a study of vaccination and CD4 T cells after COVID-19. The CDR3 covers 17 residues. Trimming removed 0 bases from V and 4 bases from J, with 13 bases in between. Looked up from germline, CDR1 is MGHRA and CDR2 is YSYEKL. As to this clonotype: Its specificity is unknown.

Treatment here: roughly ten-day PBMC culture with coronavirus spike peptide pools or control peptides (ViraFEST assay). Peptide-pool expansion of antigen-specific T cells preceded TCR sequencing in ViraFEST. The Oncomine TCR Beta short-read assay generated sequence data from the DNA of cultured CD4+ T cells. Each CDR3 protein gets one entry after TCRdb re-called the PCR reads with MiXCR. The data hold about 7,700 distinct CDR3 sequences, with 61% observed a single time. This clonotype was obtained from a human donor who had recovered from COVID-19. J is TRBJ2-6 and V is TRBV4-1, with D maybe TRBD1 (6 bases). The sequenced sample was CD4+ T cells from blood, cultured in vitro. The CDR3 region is CASSQDWARGGANVLTF. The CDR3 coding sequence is TGCGCCAGCAGCCAAGATTGGGCCAGGGGAGGGGCCAACGTCCTGACTTTC.